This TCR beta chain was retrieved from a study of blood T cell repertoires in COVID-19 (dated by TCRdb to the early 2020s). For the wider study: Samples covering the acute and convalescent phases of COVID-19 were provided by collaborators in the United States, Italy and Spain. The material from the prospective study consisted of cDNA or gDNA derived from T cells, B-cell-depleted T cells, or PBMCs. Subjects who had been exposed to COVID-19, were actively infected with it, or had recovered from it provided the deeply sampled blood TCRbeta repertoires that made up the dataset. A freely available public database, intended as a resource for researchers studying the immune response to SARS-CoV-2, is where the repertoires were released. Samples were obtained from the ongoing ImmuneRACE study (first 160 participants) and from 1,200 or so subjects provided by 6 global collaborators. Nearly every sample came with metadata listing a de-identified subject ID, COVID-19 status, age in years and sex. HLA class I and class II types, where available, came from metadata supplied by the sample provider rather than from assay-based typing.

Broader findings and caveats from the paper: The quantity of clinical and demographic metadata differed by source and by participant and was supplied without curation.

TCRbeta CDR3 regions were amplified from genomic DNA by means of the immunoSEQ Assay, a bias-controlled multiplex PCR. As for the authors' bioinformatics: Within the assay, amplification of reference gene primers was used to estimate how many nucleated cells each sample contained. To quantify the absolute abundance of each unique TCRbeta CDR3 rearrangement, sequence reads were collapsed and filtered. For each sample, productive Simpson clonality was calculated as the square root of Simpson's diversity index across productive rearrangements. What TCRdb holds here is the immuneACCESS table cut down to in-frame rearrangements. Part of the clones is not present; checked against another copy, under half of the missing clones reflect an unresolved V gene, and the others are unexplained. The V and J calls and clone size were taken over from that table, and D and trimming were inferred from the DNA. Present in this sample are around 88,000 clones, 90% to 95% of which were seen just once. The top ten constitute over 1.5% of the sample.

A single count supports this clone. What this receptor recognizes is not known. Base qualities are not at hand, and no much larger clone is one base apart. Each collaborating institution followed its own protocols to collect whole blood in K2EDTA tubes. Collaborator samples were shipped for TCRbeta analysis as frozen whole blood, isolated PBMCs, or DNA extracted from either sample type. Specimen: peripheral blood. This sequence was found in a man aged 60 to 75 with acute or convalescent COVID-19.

The base sequence is TGTGCCAGCTCCGACAGCCTTAGCTCCTACGAGCAGTACTTC. It is translated as CASSDSLSSYEQYF. The chain uses TRBV28 and TRBJ2-7; perhaps TRBD1 is the D gene, with 5 bases matching. According to the germline V gene, CDR1 reads MDHEN and CDR2 reads SYDVKM. The cysteine opens and the phenylalanine closes a CDR3 of 14 amino acids. The only DNA kept is the CDR3, 42 bases in frame from the first base. V is shortened by 8 bases, J by 0 bases, and the region joining them spans 14 bases.